These T cell receptor beta chains were read from a single sample in a study of somatic mutations in cytotoxic T cells in rheumatoid arthritis. The assay was immunoSEQ multiplex PCR, and TCRdb's table has in-frame clones only and misses some. This sample has tens of thousands of clones, with over 75% found just once. Sequencing was carried out using CD8+ T cells sorted from blood. The receptors here all came from an adult with rheumatoid arthritis. CDR3s include the opening cysteine and the closing phenylalanine or tryptophan. The order of the fields is V gene, clone size, D gene, J gene, CDR3 DNA, CDR3 protein. D genes are given only for firm matches. The listing skips clone size in some rows; elsewhere it reads once, few, many or a size class.

V: TRBV6-1
size: NA
D: NA
J: TRBJ2-3
DNA: TGTGCCAGCGTTAGCTGGCAAGCCGCAGATACGCAGTATTTT
CDR3: CASVSWQAADTQYF

V: TRBV7-2
size: NA
D: NA
J: TRBJ1-5
DNA: TGTGCCAGCAGCCCAGCGTGGGCGGGGAATCAGCCCCAGCATTTT
CDR3: CASSPAWAGNQPQHF

V: TRBV29-1
size: NA
D: NA
J: TRBJ1-1
DNA: TGCAGCGTTGATGGGAGCCCTGGGGCTGAAGCTTTCTTT
CDR3: CSVDGSPGAEAFF

V: TRBV6-5
size: medium-sized
D: NA
J: TRBJ1-3
DNA: TGTGCCAGTAGGTCTGGAAACACCATATATTTT
CDR3: CASRSGNTIYF

V: TRBV4-1
size: NA
D: TRBD1
J: TRBJ1-5
DNA: TGCGCCAGCAGCAGCACGGGACAGGGGGCTGGTCAGCCCCAGCATTTT
CDR3: CASSSTGQGAGQPQHF

V: TRBV5-1
size: few
D: NA
J: TRBJ2-2
DNA: TGCGCCAGCAGCTTGGCCAGGTCGGGAACCGGGGAGCTGTTTTTT
CDR3: CASSLARSGTGELFF

V: TRBV19
size: NA
D: NA
J: TRBJ1-2
DNA: TGTGCCAGTAGTGAGACATACCCGGGGCCCTATGGCTACACCTTC
CDR3: CASSETYPGPYGYTF

V: TRBV7-9
size: NA
D: NA
J: TRBJ2-7
DNA: TGTGCCAGCAGCTTAGGTCCAACCCCCTCCTACGAGCAGTACTTC
CDR3: CASSLGPTPSYEQYF

V: TRBV6-1
size: once
D: NA
J: TRBJ1-1
DNA: TGTGCCAGCAGTGAAGTGGGGGCCACTGAAGCTTTCTTT
CDR3: CASSEVGATEAFF

V: TRBV28
size: NA
D: NA
J: TRBJ2-2
DNA: TGTGCCAGCGGAGGGGGCACCGGGGAGCTGTTTTTT
CDR3: CASGGGTGELFF

V: TRBV6-7
size: NA
D: NA
J: TRBJ2-2
DNA: TGTGCCGACCCTCACAGGGCCCATGCGAACACCGGGGAGCTGTTTTTT
CDR3: CADPHRAHANTGELFF

V: TRBV6-6
size: NA
D: NA
J: TRBJ1-4
DNA: TGTGCCACCCTGGGGCCGAATGAAAAACTGTTTTTT
CDR3: CATLGPNEKLFF

V: TRBV4-3
size: NA
D: NA
J: TRBJ2-3
DNA: TGCGCCAGCAGCCAAGATCCGGAAGGTATTGCAGATACGCAGTATTTT
CDR3: CASSQDPEGIADTQYF

V: TRBV19
size: NA
D: NA
J: TRBJ1-5
DNA: TGTGCCAGTAGTATGGGGGGGGCAAGCAATCAGCCCCAGCATTTT
CDR3: CASSMGGASNQPQHF

V: TRBV7-6
size: once
D: NA
J: TRBJ1-5
DNA: TGTGCCAGCAGCTTAGCCCCCTTAAATCAGCCCCAGCATTTT
CDR3: CASSLAPLNQPQHF

V: TRBV28
size: once
D: NA
J: TRBJ2-5
DNA: TGTGCCAGCAGTGAGGGAAGGGACCCCCAAGAGACCCAGTACTTC
CDR3: CASSEGRDPQETQYF

V: TRBV4-3
size: NA
D: NA
J: TRBJ2-1
DNA: TGCGCCAGCAGCCAAGATGGGAATGAGCAGTTCTTC
CDR3: CASSQDGNEQFF

V: TRBV10-3
size: NA
D: NA
J: TRBJ2-1
DNA: TGTGCCCATAGGGCTGGGGAGGACAATGAGCAGTTCTTC
CDR3: CAHRAGEDNEQFF

V: TRBV2
size: few
D: TRBD1
J: TRBJ1-1
DNA: TGTGCCAGCAGTGATAGGGGGCCTGAAGCTTTCTTT
CDR3: CASSDRGPEAFF

V: TRBV5-6
size: NA
D: TRBD1
J: TRBJ2-7
DNA: TGTGCCAGCAGCCCAGGGACAGGGACCTACGAGCAGTACTTC
CDR3: CASSPGTGTYEQYF

V: TRBV25-1
size: NA
D: TRBD1
J: TRBJ1-6
DNA: TGTGCCAGCAGCCCCCCCGGACAGGGAGGTTGGCCACCCCTCCACTTT
CDR3: CASSPPGQGGWPPLHF

V: TRBV5-6
size: once
D: NA
J: TRBJ2-2
DNA: TGTGCCAGCAGTCTAGCCGGGGAGCTGTTTTTT
CDR3: CASSLAGELFF

V: TRBV28
size: NA
D: TRBD1
J: TRBJ2-7
DNA: TGTGCCAGCAGTTTAATGGGACAGGGCTCCGAGCAGTACTTC
CDR3: CASSLMGQGSEQYF

V: TRBV7-9
size: medium-sized
D: NA
J: TRBJ2-2
DNA: TGTGCCAGCAGCTTAATGGGGGGCGACACCGGGGAGCTGTTTTTT
CDR3: CASSLMGGDTGELFF

V: TRBV7-3
size: NA
D: NA
J: TRBJ2-3
DNA: TGTGCCAGCAGCCCAGGGACACAAGATACGCAGTATTTT
CDR3: CASSPGTQDTQYF

V: TRBV5-6
size: once
D: NA
J: TRBJ1-2
DNA: TGTGCCAGCAGCAACGGACGGTCCTTTTTGAGCTATGGCTACACCTTC
CDR3: CASSNGRSFLSYGYTF

V: TRBV6-5
size: few
D: NA
J: TRBJ2-7
DNA: TGTGCCAGCAGTTACATGACAGGAAGCTCCTACGAGCAGTACTTC
CDR3: CASSYMTGSSYEQYF

V: TRBV7-9
size: NA
D: NA
J: TRBJ2-3
DNA: TGTGCCAGCAGCCCCCGTGAGGGGCTCGTCTTAGGGGGAGATACGCAGTATTTT
CDR3: CASSPREGLVLGGDTQYF

V: TRBV27
size: NA
D: NA
J: TRBJ1-5
DNA: TGTGCCAGCAGTTTAAGACAGGACTATCATAGCAATCAGCCCCAGCATTTT
CDR3: CASSLRQDYHSNQPQHF

V: TRBV9
size: NA
D: TRBD1
J: TRBJ1-2
DNA: TGTGCCAGCAGCGTAGTACAGGGGGCTGGCTACACCTTC
CDR3: CASSVVQGAGYTF

V: TRBV28
size: NA
D: NA
J: TRBJ1-5
DNA: TGTGCCAGCAGTTCTCCCCCAACAGGGCGAGGTAGCAATCAGCCCCAGCATTTT
CDR3: CASSSPPTGRGSNQPQHF

V: TRBV7-9
size: NA
D: TRBD2
J: TRBJ2-1
DNA: TGTGCCAGCAGGGATACTAGCGGGGGGGCTGGGGATGAGCAGTTCTTC
CDR3: CASRDTSGGAGDEQFF

V: TRBV7-7
size: NA
D: TRBD2
J: TRBJ2-1
DNA: TGTGCTAGCAGCCCCCGGGGGGGGGACAATGAGCAGTTCTTC
CDR3: CASSPRGGDNEQFF

V: TRBV7-8
size: NA
D: TRBD2
J: TRBJ2-3
DNA: TGTGCCAGCAGCTTAGGGGGACTAGGTAGAGGCACAGATACGCAGTATTTT
CDR3: CASSLGGLGRGTDTQYF

V: TRBV13
size: NA
D: NA
J: TRBJ2-7
DNA: TGTGCCAGCAGCTTAGGAGTCGCGGGATTCTCCTACGAGCAGTACTTC
CDR3: CASSLGVAGFSYEQYF

V: TRBV9
size: NA
D: TRBD1
J: TRBJ1-6
DNA: TGTGCCAGCAGTGAGTCGACAGGGCCCCCTGGCTCACCCCTCCACTTT
CDR3: CASSESTGPPGSPLHF

V: TRBV5-1
size: NA
D: NA
J: TRBJ2-3
DNA: TGCGCCAGCAGCTGGGGGTTAGCGAGCACAGATACGCAGTATTTT
CDR3: CASSWGLASTDTQYF

V: TRBV5-1
size: once
D: TRBD1
J: TRBJ1-6
DNA: TGCGCCAGCAGCTTGAGAGGACAGGGTGGTTCACCCCTCCACTTT
CDR3: CASSLRGQGGSPLHF

V: TRBV4-1
size: NA
D: NA
J: TRBJ1-1
DNA: TGCGCCAGCAGCCAAGTCGTCCAGACCATGAACACTGAAGCTTTCTTT
CDR3: CASSQVVQTMNTEAFF

V: TRBV6-1
size: NA
D: NA
J: TRBJ2-5
DNA: TGTGCCAGCAGTGAAGCGGGGGGCCAAGAGACCCAGTACTTC
CDR3: CASSEAGGQETQYF

V: TRBV4-1
size: NA
D: NA
J: TRBJ1-6
DNA: TGCGCCAGCAGCCAACAGGGGCGGGATTCACCCCTCCACTTT
CDR3: CASSQQGRDSPLHF

V: TRBV2
size: NA
D: NA
J: TRBJ1-4
DNA: TGTGCCAGCAGTGAAAAGGGGTGGATCACTAATGAAAAACTGTTTTTT
CDR3: CASSEKGWITNEKLFF

V: TRBV28
size: NA
D: TRBD1
J: TRBJ2-5
DNA: TGTGCCAGCAGTTTACCCGGACAGGGTTTCGGGGAGACCCAGTACTTC
CDR3: CASSLPGQGFGETQYF